Below are 32 T cell receptor beta chains sequenced from a single sample in a study of T cells expressing NK-cell markers (dated by TCRdb to 2018 to 2021). Library construction relied on 5' RACE. TCRdb names Illumina HiSeq 2000 as the instrument used. TCRdb reprocessed the reads and assigns one entry to each CDR3 protein sequence, leaving out DNA. This sample's listing comprises some 300,000 distinct CDR3 sequences. The ten largest clones take up about 0.39% of the sample. The sample consisted of blood T cells: a sorted CD56 or NKG2C T cell subset, CD4+ or CD8+ T cells, or bulk PBMC T cells (not recorded which). Receptors originate from a man aged 18 to 35 in good health. Donor details come from another sample of the same person, matched by shared clones.

V is TRBV29-1 and J is TRBJ2-7; TCRdb lists TRBD2, though no DNA is available to test this call. Per germline, CDR1 SQVTM and CDR2 ANQGSEA. This CDR3 spans 12 amino acids. CDR3 residues: CSVGAHSYEQYF.

This chain connects TRBV7-2 to TRBJ2-1; there is no DNA to check the TCRdb D call of TRBD2. Germline lookup yields CDR1 SGHTA and CDR2 FQGNSA. This CDR3 has 15 amino acids. CDR3 region: CASSLTGTSVFEQFF.

The J gene is TRBJ2-1, the V gene TRBV7-9. Germline V gene sequence: CDR1 SEHNR, CDR2 FQNEAQ (reference sequence). CDR3 length: 11 amino acids. The CDR3 loop reads CASSLIDEQFF.

The CDR3 protein is CASSYLGETDTQYF. V usage is TRBV7-3 and J usage is TRBJ2-3; TCRdb outputs TRBD2, but without DNA this stays unchecked. The CDR3 sequence is 14 residues long. CDR1 is SGHTA and CDR2 is FQGTGA in the germline V gene.

The rearrangement joins TRBV19 to TRBJ2-7. The length of the CDR3 is 13 residues. Germline CDR1 LNHDA, CDR2 SQIVND (reference sequence). This CDR3 reads CASSMSVTYEQYF. Filled out from reference TRBV19 and TRBJ2-7, the complete variable domain reads DGGITQSPKYLFRKEGQNVTLSCEQNLNHDAMYWYRQDPGQGLRLIYYSQIVNDFQKGDIAEGYSVSREKKESFPLTVTSAQKNPTAFYLCASSMSVTYEQYFGPGTRLTVT.

V usage is TRBV6-2 or TRBV6-3 and J usage is TRBJ2-5; no DNA is available, so the TRBD2 call from TCRdb remains unchecked. Germline lookup yields CDR1 MNHEY and CDR2 SVGEGT. This CDR3 has 13 amino acids. The CDR3 here is CASRATSRETQYF.

The chain couples TRBV7-2 to TRBJ2-1; TCRdb lists TRBD1, though no DNA is available to test this call. CDR1 SGHTA and CDR2 FQGNSA come from the germline V gene. The CDR3 is 14 amino acids. CDR3 protein: CASSLSGGAWEQFF. Filled out from reference TRBV7-2 and TRBJ2-1, the complete variable domain reads GAGVSQSPSNKVTEKGKDVELRCDPISGHTALYWYRQSLGQGLEFLIYFQGNSAPDKSGLPSDRFSAERTGGSVSTLTIQRTQQEDSAVYLCASSLSGGAWEQFFGPGTRLTVL.

The V gene is TRBV29-1, the J gene TRBJ2-7; TCRdb designates TRBD1, a call that cannot be tested without DNA. There are 13 residues in the CDR3. The germline CDR1 and CDR2 sequences are SQVTM and ANQGSEA. CDR3 loop: CSVERTGYVEQYF.

The chain has TRBV5-1 and TRBJ2-5; TCRdb gives TRBD1 as the D gene, but with no DNA this cannot be confirmed. The CDR3 is made up of 14 amino acids. Germline CDR1 and CDR2: SGHRS and YFSETQ. The CDR3 protein is CASKGSAPQETQYF.

The V gene is TRBV20-1, the J gene TRBJ2-7; TCRdb calls TRBD2, which cannot be checked without DNA. Germline V gene data show CDR1 as DFQATT and CDR2 as SNEGSKA (reference sequence). The CDR3 length is 12 residues. The CDR3 is CSAQSLASEQYF.

The chain combines TRBV29-1 with TRBJ1-1. The CDR3 loop spans 12 amino acids. Germline V CDR1 and CDR2: SQVTM, ANQGSEA. CDR3 sequence reads: CSVAPWNTEAFF. Full variable domain (missing parts from reference TRBV29-1 and TRBJ1-1): SAVISQKPSRDICQRGTSLTIQCQVDSQVTMMFWYRQQPGQSLTLIATANQGSEATYESGFVIDKFPISRPNLTFSTLTVSNMSPEDSSIYLCSVAPWNTEAFFGQGTRLTVV.

The chain is built from TRBV20-1 and TRBJ2-1; the TCRdb D gene call, TRBD2, has no DNA to confirm it. The CDR3 length is 17 residues. Germline assignment: CDR1 DFQATT and CDR2 SNEGSKA (reference sequence). CDR3 loop: CSARATRLAGHYNEQFF.

The chain combines TRBV12-3 or TRBV12-4 with TRBJ1-2. CDR3 size: 13 residues. The CDR3 sequence is CASTADGVGGYTF.

The chain links TRBV6-1 to TRBJ2-5. This CDR3 comprises 15 residues. The germline V gene has CDR1 MNHNS and CDR2 SASEGT. Here the CDR3 reads CASSEAMTHVETQYF.

The rearrangement joins TRBV21-1 to TRBJ2-1; there is no DNA to check the TCRdb D call of TRBD2. TRBV21-1 is given as a pseudogene. CDR3 length equals 14 residues. The CDR3 spells CASGVSGRAREQFF.

This rearrangement joins TRBV12-3 or TRBV12-4 to TRBJ2-5; TCRdb reports TRBD1, a call that lacks DNA to check it against. The length of the CDR3 is 13 residues. This chain's CDR3 is CASSQDSQETQYF.

The chain has TRBV24-1 and TRBJ2-5; TCRdb designates TRBD1, a call that cannot be tested without DNA. CDR1 and CDR2 (germline): KGHDR, SFDVKD. This CDR3 is built from 15 residues. CDR3 region: CATSDTGRSQETQYF.

The chain couples TRBV7-2 to TRBJ2-5; the TRBD1 assignment by TCRdb is unverifiable without DNA. The CDR3 totals 20 residues. Per germline, CDR1 SGHTA and CDR2 FQGNSA. The CDR3 here is CASSLRRERSSRDGQETQYF.

V usage is TRBV27 and J usage is TRBJ1-6; TCRdb's D call, TRBD1, is unchecked because there is no DNA. The CDR3 loop spans 14 amino acids. From germline, CDR1 is MNHEY and CDR2 SMNVEV (reference sequence). The CDR3 loop reads CASASQGSRSPLHF.

The chain links TRBV20-1 to TRBJ2-1. The CDR3 is 11 residues long. The germline V gene encodes CDR1 DFQATT and CDR2 SNEGSKA (reference sequence). CDR3 region: CSATVWNEQFF.

The V call is TRBV6-2 or TRBV6-3, the J call TRBJ1-5. Germline CDR1 reads MNHEY; CDR2 reads SVGEGT. CDR3 length: 13 amino acids. The CDR3 sequence: CASSQRPYQPQHF.

The J gene is TRBJ2-6, the V gene TRBV6-5; the D call from TCRdb, TRBD1, cannot be confirmed without DNA. CDR1 and CDR2 (germline): MNHEY, SVGAGI. The CDR3 is made up of 16 amino acids. This chain's CDR3 is CASSLYRGSGANVLTF.

The chain joins TRBV19 to TRBJ2-3; TCRdb gives TRBD2 as the D gene, but with no DNA this cannot be confirmed. Looked up from germline, CDR1 is LNHDA and CDR2 is SQIVND (reference sequence). The CDR3 has 13 residues. This CDR3 is CASEGLFTDTQYF.

The CDR3 loop is CASSLESTGEQFF. This chain joins TRBV7-9 and TRBJ2-1; TCRdb gives TRBD1 as the D gene, but with no DNA this cannot be confirmed. The germline V gene has CDR1 SEHNR and CDR2 FQNEAQ (reference sequence). This CDR3 comprises 13 residues.

This rearrangement joins TRBV6-1 to TRBJ2-1; absent DNA, TCRdb's TRBD1 call cannot be checked. The germline CDR1 and CDR2 sequences are MNHNS and SASEGT. There are 13 residues in the CDR3. CDR3 loop: CASRNRGWGEQFF.

The rearrangement joins TRBV5-1 to TRBJ2-1. This CDR3 has 16 residues. Germline CDR1 reads SGHRS; CDR2 reads YFSETQ. The CDR3 reads CASSLYLQWSGNEQFF. Complete variable domain (other parts from reference TRBV5-1 and TRBJ2-1): KAGVTQTPRYLIKTRGQQVTLSCSPISGHRSVSWYQQTPGQGLQFLFEYFSETQRNKGNFPGRFSGRQFSNSRSEMNVSTLELGDSALYLCASSLYLQWSGNEQFFGPGTRLTVL.

The rearrangement joins TRBV6-5 to TRBJ1-2; TCRdb calls TRBD1, which cannot be checked without DNA. The CDR3 spans 16 residues. The germline V gene encodes CDR1 MNHEY and CDR2 SVGAGI. CDR3 region: CASSYTPGAEFYGYTF.

This chain joins TRBV7-2 and TRBJ2-7; TCRdb's D gene call, TRBD1, goes unchecked for lack of DNA. Germline V CDR1 and CDR2: SGHTA, FQGNSA. The CDR3 runs 14 residues. The CDR3 loop reads CASSPAGAPYEQYF.

The CDR3 spells CASSYLAGVRTDTQYF. The chain carries TRBV6-5 and TRBJ2-3; TCRdb designates TRBD2, a call that cannot be tested without DNA. The CDR3 is 16 residues long. Germline V lookup: CDR1 MNHEY, CDR2 SVGAGI.

The chain has TRBV29-1 and TRBJ2-5; the D call from TCRdb, TRBD1, cannot be confirmed without DNA. CDR1 and CDR2 from the germline V gene are SQVTM and ANQGSEA. The CDR3 contains 15 residues. CDR3 residues: CSAGGPGQSQETQYF. Based on the CDR3 plus reference TRBV29-1 and TRBJ2-5, the full variable domain is SAVISQKPSRDICQRGTSLTIQCQVDSQVTMMFWYRQQPGQSLTLIATANQGSEATYESGFVIDKFPISRPNLTFSTLTVSNMSPEDSSIYLCSAGGPGQSQETQYFGPGTRLLVL.

This chain connects TRBV11-2 to TRBJ2-5; the D call of TRBD1 rests on TCRdb alone, since no DNA is present to check it. Germline V gives CDR1 SGHAT, CDR2 FQNNGV. The CDR3 totals 14 residues. The CDR3: CASSLMTGRQTQYF.

The chain links TRBV21-1 to TRBJ2-4. TRBV21-1 corresponds to a pseudogene. The CDR3 is 18 residues long. CDR3 sequence: CASSKVDEVSLAKNIQYF.